This T cell receptor (beta chain) was identified during a study of T cell repertoires in cytomegalovirus infection. General observations from the study: It was HLA-C-restricted CMV-specific TCR beta clonotypes that dominated the response ex vivo.

This clonotype occurred a few times. Its specificity is not known. TCRdb passed the reads through MiXCR, listing each CDR3 protein once. The sample consists of some 120,000 distinct CDR3 sequences, 10% of them appearing once. Sequencing was performed on PBMCs, sequenced either directly or after in vitro stimulation (not recorded which). The receptor's source is a human donor in good health (CMV status not recorded). Some clones in this sample may be carry-over from other donors' samples.

CDR3 residues: CASSHDFNYGYTF. As DNA, the CDR3 is TGTGCCAGCAGCCACGACTTTAACTATGGCTACACCTTC. V and J are TRBV7-9 and TRBJ1-2, with D uncertain. The germline V and J ends were trimmed by 5 bases and 1 base, with 8 bases remaining between them. The germline V gene encodes CDR1 SEHNR and CDR2 FQNEAQ (reference sequence). The length of the CDR3 is 13 residues. Full variable domain (outside the CDR3, taken from reference TRBV7-9 and TRBJ1-2): DTGVSQNPRHKITKRGQNVTFRCDPISEHNRLYWYRQTLGQGPEFLTYFQNEAQLEKSRLLSDRFSAERPKGSFSTLEIQRTEQGDSAMYLCASSHDFNYGYTFGSGTRLTVV.